This TCR beta chain was captured by sequencing in a study of PD-1 blockade in mismatch repair-deficient tumors. The CDR3 has 12 residues. Germline CDR1 reads GTSNPN; CDR2 reads SVGIG (reference sequence). V shed 5 bases, J shed 7 bases, and the junction held 5 bases outside the gene matches. The method was immunoSEQ multiplex PCR; TCRdb's version includes in-frame clones alone and lacks a portion of them. The table shows over 60,000 clones, with about 91% occurring only once. Here the sequenced sample was peripheral blood, taken 52 weeks after starting pembrolizumab. The rearrangement links TRBV30 to TRBJ2-1; 7 positions match TRBD2. The source of this sequence is an adult with mismatch repair-deficient cancer. The CDR3, as DNA: TGTGCCTGGGATCCTAGCGGTAATGAGCAGTTCTTC. It yields the protein CAWDPSGNEQFF.